What follows are 3 T cell receptor beta chains derived from one specimen sequenced in a study of post-analysis software for immune sequencing data. Study outcomes and limitations: Five or six TRBV segments were more frequent in patients than controls; TRBV5-6, TRBV5-1 and TRBV20-1 belonged to this group.

Antigens of these TCRs are unknown. Unique-molecular-identifier-tagged TCR beta cDNA libraries were used. From the PCR reads, TCRdb called clonotypes with MiXCR, one entry per CDR3 protein. This repertoire shows fewer than 850,000 distinct CDR3 sequences, 25% to 30% found once; its top ten account for 0.55% to 0.65%. Sequencing used blood. The receptors here all came from a girl between 10 and 17 years old with multiple sclerosis.

This clonotype was counted at least ten times. The gene calls are TRBV27 and TRBJ1-1; D is undetermined. The CDR3 length is 11 residues. Germline CDR1 reads MNHEY; CDR2 reads SMNVEV (reference sequence). V was pared by 6 bases and J by 0 bases, with 2 bases between. The CDR3 bases are TGTGCCAGCAGACTGAACACTGAAGCTTTCTTT. It yields the protein CASRLNTEAFF.

The chain links TRBV20-1 to TRBJ2-7, with D unresolved. The CDR3 spans 14 residues. Germline V gene data show CDR1 as DFQATT and CDR2 as SNEGSKA (reference sequence). V lost 6 bases and J 2 bases, leaving 17 bases between the germline ends. CDR3 in amino acids: CSATPVSQTYEQYF. The DNA for the CDR3 is TGCAGTGCCACCCCCGTCAGCCAGACCTACGAGCAGTACTTC.

This clonotype was counted only a few times. The V and J genes are TRBV11-2 and TRBJ2-7; 9 bases match TRBD2. Germline-derived CDR1 and CDR2 are SGHAT and FQNNGV. The trim removed 1 base at V and 2 bases at J, leaving 6 bases unmatched. The CDR3 contains 16 residues. CDR3 in amino acids: CASSLVAAGGAYEQYF. The CDR3 DNA reads TGTGCCAGCAGCTTAGTTGCTGCGGGAGGGGCCTACGAGCAGTACTTC.